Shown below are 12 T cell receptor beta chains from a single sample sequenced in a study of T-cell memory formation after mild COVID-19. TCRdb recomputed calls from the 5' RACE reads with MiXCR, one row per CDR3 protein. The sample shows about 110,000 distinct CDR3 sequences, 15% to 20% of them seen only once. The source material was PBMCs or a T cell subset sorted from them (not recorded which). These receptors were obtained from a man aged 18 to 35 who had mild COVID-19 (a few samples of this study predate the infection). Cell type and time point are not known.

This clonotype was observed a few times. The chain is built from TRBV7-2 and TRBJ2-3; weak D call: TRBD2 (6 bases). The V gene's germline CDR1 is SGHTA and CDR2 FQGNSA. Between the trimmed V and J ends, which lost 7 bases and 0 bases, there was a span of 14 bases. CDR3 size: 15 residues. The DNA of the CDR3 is TGTGCCAGCACCCCCGGGAGCGCTAGCACAGATACGCAGTATTTT. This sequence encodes CASTPGSASTDTQYF.

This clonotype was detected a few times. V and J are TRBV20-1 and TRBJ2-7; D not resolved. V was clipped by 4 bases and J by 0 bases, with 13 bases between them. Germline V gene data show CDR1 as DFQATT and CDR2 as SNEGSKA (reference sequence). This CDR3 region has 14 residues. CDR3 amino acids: CSAITVQSSYEQYF. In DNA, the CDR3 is TGCAGTGCTATCACGGTTCAGAGCTCCTACGAGCAGTACTTC.

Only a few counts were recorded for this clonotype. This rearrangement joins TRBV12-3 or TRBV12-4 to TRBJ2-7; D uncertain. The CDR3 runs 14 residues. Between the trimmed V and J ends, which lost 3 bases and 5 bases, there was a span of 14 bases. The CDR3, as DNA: TGTGCCAGCAGTTTGGACGGTGCGAGTCACGAGCAGTACTTC. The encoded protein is CASSLDGASHEQYF.

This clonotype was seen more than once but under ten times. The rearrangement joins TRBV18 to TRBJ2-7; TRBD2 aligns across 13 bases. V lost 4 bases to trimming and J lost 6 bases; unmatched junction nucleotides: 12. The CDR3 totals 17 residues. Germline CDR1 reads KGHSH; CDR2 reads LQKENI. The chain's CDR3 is CASSHTSGGESPSEQYF. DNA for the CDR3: TGTGCCAGCTCACATACTAGCGGGGGGGAAAGCCCCAGCGAGCAGTACTTC.

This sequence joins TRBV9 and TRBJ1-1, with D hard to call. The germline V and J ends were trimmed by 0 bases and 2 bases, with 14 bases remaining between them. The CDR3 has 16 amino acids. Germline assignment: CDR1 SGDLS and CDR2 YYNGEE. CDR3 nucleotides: TGTGCCAGCAGCGTAGTCGAAGGGAACGGAAACACTGAAGCTTTCTTT. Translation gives CASSVVEGNGNTEAFF.

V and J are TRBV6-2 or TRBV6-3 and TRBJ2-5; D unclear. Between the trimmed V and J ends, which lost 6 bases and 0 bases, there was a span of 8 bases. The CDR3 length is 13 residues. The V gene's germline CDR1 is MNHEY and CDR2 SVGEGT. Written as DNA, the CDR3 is TGTGCCAGCAGACAGCACAACCAAGAGACCCAGTACTTC. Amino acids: CASRQHNQETQYF.

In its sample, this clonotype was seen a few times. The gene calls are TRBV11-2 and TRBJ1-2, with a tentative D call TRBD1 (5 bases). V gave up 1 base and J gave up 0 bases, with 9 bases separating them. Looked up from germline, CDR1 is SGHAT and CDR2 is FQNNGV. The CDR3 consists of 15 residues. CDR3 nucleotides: TGTGCCAGCAGCTTAGGTGGGACCCCTAACTATGGCTACACCTTC. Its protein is CASSLGGTPNYGYTF.

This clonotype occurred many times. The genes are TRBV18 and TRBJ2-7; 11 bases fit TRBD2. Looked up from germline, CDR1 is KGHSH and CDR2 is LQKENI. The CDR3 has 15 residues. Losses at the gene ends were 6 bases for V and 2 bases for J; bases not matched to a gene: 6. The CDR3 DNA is TGTGCCAGCTCGCCCCCGGGACTAGCGGCCTACGAGCAGTACTTC. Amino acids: CASSPPGLAAYEQYF.

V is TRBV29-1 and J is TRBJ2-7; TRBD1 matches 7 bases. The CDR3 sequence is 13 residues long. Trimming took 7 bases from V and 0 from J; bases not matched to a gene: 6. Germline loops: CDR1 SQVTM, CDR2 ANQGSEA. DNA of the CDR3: TGCAGCGCGACAGGGCCCCCCTCCTACGAGCAGTACGTC. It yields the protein CSATGPPSYEQYV.

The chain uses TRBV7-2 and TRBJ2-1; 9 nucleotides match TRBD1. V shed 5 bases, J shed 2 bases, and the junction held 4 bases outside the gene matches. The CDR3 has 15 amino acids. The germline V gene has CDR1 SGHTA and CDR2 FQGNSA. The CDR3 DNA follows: TGTGCCAGCAGCCCCCGACAGGGGGCCTACAATGAGCAGTTCTTC. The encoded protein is CASSPRQGAYNEQFF.

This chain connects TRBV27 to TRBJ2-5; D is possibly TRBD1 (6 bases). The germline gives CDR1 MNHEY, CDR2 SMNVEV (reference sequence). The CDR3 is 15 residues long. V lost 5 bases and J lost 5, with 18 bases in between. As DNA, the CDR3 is TGTGCCAGCAGTCCCAGCTCCAGGGGTAGGGAGACCCAGTACTTC. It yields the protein CASSPSSRGRETQYF.

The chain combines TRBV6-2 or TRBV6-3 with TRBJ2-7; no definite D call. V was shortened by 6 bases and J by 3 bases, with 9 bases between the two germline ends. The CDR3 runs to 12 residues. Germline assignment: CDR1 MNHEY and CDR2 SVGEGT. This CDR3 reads CASSHRSYEQYF. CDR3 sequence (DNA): TGTGCCAGCAGCCACCGGAGCTACGAGCAGTACTTC.